The clone carrying this TCR beta chain appeared many times. This specimen comes from a study of early T cells in non-severe SARS-CoV-2 infection. TCRdb fed the 5' RACE reads into MiXCR, producing one record per CDR3 protein. The sample records roughly 35,000 distinct CDR3 sequences, 5% to 6% being singletons. Germline V gene lookup returns CDR1 SEHNR and CDR2 FQNEAQ (reference sequence). The CDR3 sequence is 12 residues long. The V end was cut by 6 bases, the J end by 8 bases, with 13 bases between. The source is an adult who was a healthcare worker with PCR-confirmed SARS-CoV-2 infection or an uninfected control (not recorded which). Sequenced: whole blood. This rearrangement joins TRBV7-9 to TRBJ1-2, with a possible D match to TRBD1 (5 bases). CDR3 nucleotide sequence: TGTGCCAGCAGTCCGACGGGGGTAGGCTACACCTTC. It codes for CASSPTGVGYTF.